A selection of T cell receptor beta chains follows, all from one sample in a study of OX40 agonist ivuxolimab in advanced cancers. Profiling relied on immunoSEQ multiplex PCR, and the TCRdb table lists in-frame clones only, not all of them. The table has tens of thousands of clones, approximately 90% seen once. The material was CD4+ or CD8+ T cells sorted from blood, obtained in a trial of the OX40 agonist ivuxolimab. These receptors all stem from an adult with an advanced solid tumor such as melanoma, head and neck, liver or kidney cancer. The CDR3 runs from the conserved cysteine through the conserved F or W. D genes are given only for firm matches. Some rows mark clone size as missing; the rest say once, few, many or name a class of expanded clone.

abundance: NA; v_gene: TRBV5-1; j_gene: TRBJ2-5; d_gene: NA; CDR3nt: TGCGCCAGCAGCTCGGGGACCCCAGAAGGAGAGACCCAGTACTTC; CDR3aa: CASSSGTPEGETQYF
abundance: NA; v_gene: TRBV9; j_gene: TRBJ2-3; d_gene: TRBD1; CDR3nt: TGTGCCAGCAGCGTAGCCCCAGGGGGCGGGGATACGCAGTATTTT; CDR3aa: CASSVAPGGGDTQYF
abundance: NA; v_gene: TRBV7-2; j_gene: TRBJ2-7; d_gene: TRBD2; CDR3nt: TGTGCCAGCAGCTTAGGGGTGCTAGCGGGCAAGACCGGTTTGAGGGAGCAGTACTTC; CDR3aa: CASSLGVLAGKTGLREQYF
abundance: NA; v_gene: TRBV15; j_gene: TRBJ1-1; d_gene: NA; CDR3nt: TGTGCCACCAGCAGAGAGAGGCAGGCTTTCTTT; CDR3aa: CATSRERQAFF
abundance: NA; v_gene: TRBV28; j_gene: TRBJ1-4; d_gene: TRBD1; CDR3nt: TGTGCCATCCGACCAGGGGGCATGAATGAAAAACTGTTTTTT; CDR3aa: CAIRPGGMNEKLFF
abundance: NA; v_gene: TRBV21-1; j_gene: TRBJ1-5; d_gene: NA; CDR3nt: TGTGCCAGCAGCCCTCGGACCAATTTTAGCAATCAGCCCCAGCATTTT; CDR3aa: CASSPRTNFSNQPQHF
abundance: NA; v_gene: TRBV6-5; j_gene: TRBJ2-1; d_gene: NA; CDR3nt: TGTGCCAGCGGGGCGTACAGTCGTTCCTACAATGAGCAGTTCTTC; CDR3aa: CASGAYSRSYNEQFF
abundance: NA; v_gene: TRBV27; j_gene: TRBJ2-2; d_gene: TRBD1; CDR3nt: TGTGCCAGCAGTGTTTTGCTGACCGGGACAGTCTACACCGGGGAGCTGTTTTTT; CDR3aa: CASSVLLTGTVYTGELFF
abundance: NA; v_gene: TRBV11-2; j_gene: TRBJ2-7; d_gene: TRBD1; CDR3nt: TGTGCCAGCAGGCCCCTTTGGGGACAGGGCATCTACGAGCAGTACTTC; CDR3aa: CASRPLWGQGIYEQYF
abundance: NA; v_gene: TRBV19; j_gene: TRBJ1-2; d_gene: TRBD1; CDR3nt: TGTGCCAGTAGCCGGGACAGGGGCAACCGAGGGGGCTACACCTTC; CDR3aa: CASSRDRGNRGGYTF
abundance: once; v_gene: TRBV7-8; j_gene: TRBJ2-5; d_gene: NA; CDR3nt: TGTGCCAGTACGGGGAGGGGAGGGGGCGTTTGGGAGACCCAGTACTTC; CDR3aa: CASTGRGGGVWETQYF
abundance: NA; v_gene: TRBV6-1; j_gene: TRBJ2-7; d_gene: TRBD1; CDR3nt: TGTGCCAGCAGCAGGGACAGCTACGAGCAGTACTTC; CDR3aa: CASSRDSYEQYF
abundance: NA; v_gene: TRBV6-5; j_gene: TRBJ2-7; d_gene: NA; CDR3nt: TGTGCCAGCAGTTACTCAGGGGGAGACCCCTACGAGCAGTACTTC; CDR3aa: CASSYSGGDPYEQYF
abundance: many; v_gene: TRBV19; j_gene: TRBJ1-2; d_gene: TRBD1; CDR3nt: TGTGCCAGTAGCAAACAGGGGAACTATGGCTACACCTTC; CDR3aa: CASSKQGNYGYTF
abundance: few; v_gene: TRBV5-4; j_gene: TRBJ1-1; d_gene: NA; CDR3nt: TGTGCCAGCAGCTTGGGATCTAACACTGAAGCTTTCTTT; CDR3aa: CASSLGSNTEAFF
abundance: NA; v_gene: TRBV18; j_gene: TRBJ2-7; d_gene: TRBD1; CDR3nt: TGTGCCAGCTCACCCGGACAGGGGGCAAGGGAGCAGTACTTC; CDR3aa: CASSPGQGAREQYF
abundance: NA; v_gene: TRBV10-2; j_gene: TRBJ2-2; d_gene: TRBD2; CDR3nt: TGCGCCACCCGTGTACTAGCGGGAGATCTTAACACCGGGGAGCTGTTTTTT; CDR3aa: CATRVLAGDLNTGELFF
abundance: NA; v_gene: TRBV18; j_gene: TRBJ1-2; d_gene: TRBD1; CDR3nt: TGTGCCAGCTCACCTCTCGGACAGGGGACCAACTATGGCTACACCTTC; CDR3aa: CASSPLGQGTNYGYTF
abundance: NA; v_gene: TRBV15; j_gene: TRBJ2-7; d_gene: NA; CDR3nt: TGTGCCACCAGCAGAGATCGGGGGGCCAGAGGCTACGAGCAGTACTTC; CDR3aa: CATSRDRGARGYEQYF
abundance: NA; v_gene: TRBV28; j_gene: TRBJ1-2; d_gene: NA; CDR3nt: TGTGCCAGCACCCCGGGGGGAGTCTTCTATGGCTACACCTTC; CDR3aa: CASTPGGVFYGYTF
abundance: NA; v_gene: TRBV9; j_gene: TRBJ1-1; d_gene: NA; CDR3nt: TGTGCCAGCAGCGTAGGGGCGGGCGGAGACATGAACACTGAAGCTTTCTTT; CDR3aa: CASSVGAGGDMNTEAFF
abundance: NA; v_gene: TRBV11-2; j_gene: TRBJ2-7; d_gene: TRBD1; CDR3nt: TGTGCCAGCAGCTGGGGGACAGGCAACTACGAGCAGTACTTC; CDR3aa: CASSWGTGNYEQYF
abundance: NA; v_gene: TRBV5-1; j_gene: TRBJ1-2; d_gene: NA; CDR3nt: TGCGCCAGCAGCTTGAGGGGTAACTATGGCTACACCTTC; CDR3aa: CASSLRGNYGYTF
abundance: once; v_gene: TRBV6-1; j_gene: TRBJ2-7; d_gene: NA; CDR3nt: TGTGCCAGCGAAGGGCAGTTCGAGCAGTACTTC; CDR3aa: CASEGQFEQYF
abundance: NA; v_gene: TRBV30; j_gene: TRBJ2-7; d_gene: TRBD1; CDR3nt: TGTGCCTGGAGTGCGCGAGCCGGGACAGGGGGCTACGAGCAGTACTTC; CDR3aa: CAWSARAGTGGYEQYF
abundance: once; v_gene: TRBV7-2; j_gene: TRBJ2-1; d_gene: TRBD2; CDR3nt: TGTGCCAGCAGCCCACGGGCTAGCGGGAGTAATGAGCAGTTCTTC; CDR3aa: CASSPRASGSNEQFF
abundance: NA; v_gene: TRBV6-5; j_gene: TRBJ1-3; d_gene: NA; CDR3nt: TGTGCCAGCAGCCCCAACCTGGAAGGCACCATATATTTT; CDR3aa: CASSPNLEGTIYF
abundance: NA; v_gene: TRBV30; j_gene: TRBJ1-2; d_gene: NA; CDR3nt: TGTGCCTGGATGGTAGGGGGAGACTACACCTTC; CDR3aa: CAWMVGGDYTF
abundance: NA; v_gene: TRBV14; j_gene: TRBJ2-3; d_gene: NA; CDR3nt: TGTGCCAGCAGCCAAGGGCAACTTCGGGGCGGTACGCAGTATTTT; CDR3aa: CASSQGQLRGGTQYF
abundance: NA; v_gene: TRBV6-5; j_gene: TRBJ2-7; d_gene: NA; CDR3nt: TGTGCCAGCAGTTACCGGGACTTCAACTACGAGCAGTACTTC; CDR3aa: CASSYRDFNYEQYF
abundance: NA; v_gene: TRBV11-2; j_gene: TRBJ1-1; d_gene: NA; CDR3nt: TGTGCCAGCAGCTGGCGAAGGGGGAACACTGAAGCTTTCTTT; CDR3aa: CASSWRRGNTEAFF
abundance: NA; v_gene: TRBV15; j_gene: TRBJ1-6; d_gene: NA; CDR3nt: TGTGCCACCAAGCTCCAGGCGGATAATTCACCCCTCCACTTT; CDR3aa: CATKLQADNSPLHF
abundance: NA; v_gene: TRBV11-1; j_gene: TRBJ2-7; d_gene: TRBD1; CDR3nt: TGTGCCAGCAGCTTCCCGGACAGGGCAAGCGAGCAGTACTTC; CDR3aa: CASSFPDRASEQYF
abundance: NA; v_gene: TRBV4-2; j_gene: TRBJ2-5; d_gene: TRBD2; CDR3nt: TGTGCCAGCAGCCCCAGAGGACTAGCTGGAGAGACCCAGTACTTC; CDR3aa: CASSPRGLAGETQYF
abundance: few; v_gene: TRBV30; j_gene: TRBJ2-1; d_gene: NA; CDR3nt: TGTGCCTGGAGCTCCTTTAGCAATGAGCAGTTCTTC; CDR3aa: CAWSSFSNEQFF
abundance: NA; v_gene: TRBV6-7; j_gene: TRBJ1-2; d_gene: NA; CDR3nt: TGTGCCAGCATCCGGGGCCGACGCATCTATGGCTACACCTTC; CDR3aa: CASIRGRRIYGYTF
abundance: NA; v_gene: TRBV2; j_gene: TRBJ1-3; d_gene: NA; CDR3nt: TGTGCCAGCGGAAGCGAAGGAAACACCATATATTTT; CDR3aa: CASGSEGNTIYF
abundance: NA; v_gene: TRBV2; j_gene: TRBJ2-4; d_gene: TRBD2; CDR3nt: TGTGCCAGCAGTGAATTGACTAGCGGGAAAAACATTCAGTACTTC; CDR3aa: CASSELTSGKNIQYF
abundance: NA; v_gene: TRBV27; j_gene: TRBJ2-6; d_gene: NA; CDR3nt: TGTGCCAGCAGCCTCACAGGGTCGAGCGTCCTGACTTTC; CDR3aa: CASSLTGSSVLTF
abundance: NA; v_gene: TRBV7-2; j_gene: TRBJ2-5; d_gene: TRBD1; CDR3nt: TGTGCCAGCAGCCCCGGACAGGGGGCGGAGACCCAGTACTTC; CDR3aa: CASSPGQGAETQYF